Listed below are T cell receptor beta chains from one sample, sequenced in a study of control samples from healthy donors and cancer patients. Libraries were prepared by immunoSEQ multiplex PCR; TCRdb keeps only in-frame clonotypes and omits some of them. The top ten clones hold under 9% of a sample with around 140,000 clones, roughly nine tenths of them seen once. Specimen: blood. The receptors come from a man aged 18 to 29 in good health. The CDR3 runs from the conserved cysteine through the conserved F or W. The D gene is left open where the match is weak. Expanded clones get a size class; other rows say once, few or many, or leave the size out.

V gene: TRBV20-1
clone size: NA
J gene: TRBJ2-5
D gene: NA
CDR3 DNA: TGCAGTGCTAGTCAAGGGTACCAAGAGACCCAGTACTTC
CDR3 protein: CSASQGYQETQYF

V gene: TRBV3-1/TRBV3-2
clone size: NA
J gene: TRBJ2-1
D gene: TRBD2
CDR3 DNA: TGTGCCAGCAGCCAAGAGTTTACTAGCGGGGGGTTCAGCTCCTACAATGAGCAGTTCTTC
CDR3 protein: CASSQEFTSGGFSSYNEQFF

V gene: TRBV10-3
clone size: NA
J gene: TRBJ2-3
D gene: TRBD2
CDR3 DNA: TGTGCCATCAGGGAGACGGTCTCTAGCGGGGTGGGGGATACGCAGTATTTT
CDR3 protein: CAIRETVSSGVGDTQYF

V gene: TRBV5-1
clone size: NA
J gene: TRBJ2-7
D gene: NA
CDR3 DNA: TGCGCCAGCAACGTTGGGTTCTCCTACGAGCAGTACTTC
CDR3 protein: CASNVGFSYEQYF

V gene: TRBV3-1/TRBV3-2
clone size: NA
J gene: TRBJ2-5
D gene: NA
CDR3 DNA: TGTGCCAGCAGCTTTGCCGGCGTCGGGACCCAGTACTTC
CDR3 protein: CASSFAGVGTQYF

V gene: TRBV3-1/TRBV3-2
clone size: NA
J gene: TRBJ1-2
D gene: TRBD1
CDR3 DNA: TGTGCCAGCAGCCAAGAAAGGGGGCTGATCTATGGCTACACCTTC
CDR3 protein: CASSQERGLIYGYTF

V gene: TRBV5-1
clone size: NA
J gene: TRBJ2-1
D gene: TRBD2
CDR3 DNA: TGCGCCAGCAGCTTGGTCCCTAACCTAGCGGGGTTTGACAATGAGCAGTTCTTC
CDR3 protein: CASSLVPNLAGFDNEQFF

V gene: TRBV7-2
clone size: NA
J gene: TRBJ2-1
D gene: NA
CDR3 DNA: TGTGCCAGCAGCTTAGGAGTTAACAGGTACAATGAGCAGTTCTTC
CDR3 protein: CASSLGVNRYNEQFF

V gene: TRBV5-8
clone size: NA
J gene: TRBJ2-2
D gene: NA
CDR3 DNA: TGTGCCAGCAGCTTGGGGACTCACCCAAGCACCGGGGAGCTGTTTTTT
CDR3 protein: CASSLGTHPSTGELFF

V gene: TRBV6-5
clone size: NA
J gene: TRBJ2-1
D gene: TRBD1
CDR3 DNA: TGTGCCAGCAGTTATACCGGGACAGGTAACGATGAGCAGTTCTTC
CDR3 protein: CASSYTGTGNDEQFF

V gene: TRBV5-4
clone size: NA
J gene: TRBJ2-1
D gene: NA
CDR3 DNA: TGTGCCAGCAGCTTGGCGGGACCAAGAGGTGAGCAGTTCTTC
CDR3 protein: CASSLAGPRGEQFF

V gene: TRBV5-1
clone size: NA
J gene: TRBJ1-1
D gene: NA
CDR3 DNA: TGCGCCAGCAGCTTGGTAGTCGAGGGAACTGAAGCTTTCTTT
CDR3 protein: CASSLVVEGTEAFF

V gene: TRBV2
clone size: few
J gene: TRBJ2-7
D gene: NA
CDR3 DNA: TGTGCCAGCCTCGGGTCTGAAAGCTCCTACGAGCAGTACTTC
CDR3 protein: CASLGSESSYEQYF

V gene: TRBV6-6
clone size: NA
J gene: TRBJ2-5
D gene: TRBD2
CDR3 DNA: TGTGCCAGCAGTTCGGCAGGGTCGGGGGGGCAAGAGACCCAGTACTTC
CDR3 protein: CASSSAGSGGQETQYF

V gene: TRBV14
clone size: NA
J gene: TRBJ2-5
D gene: NA
CDR3 DNA: TGTGCCAGCAGCCAAGCCCTCAGCGGACAAGAGACCCAGTACTTC
CDR3 protein: CASSQALSGQETQYF

V gene: TRBV24-1
clone size: few
J gene: TRBJ1-4
D gene: NA
CDR3 DNA: TGTGCCACCAGTGATCCGACCAGGGGTGGAGAAAAACTGTTTTTT
CDR3 protein: CATSDPTRGGEKLFF

V gene: TRBV12-5
clone size: NA
J gene: TRBJ1-2
D gene: NA
CDR3 DNA: TGTGCTAGTGGTTTGGGCACAGGATATGGCTACACCTTC
CDR3 protein: CASGLGTGYGYTF

V gene: TRBV11-2
clone size: NA
J gene: TRBJ2-1
D gene: NA
CDR3 DNA: TGTGCCAGCAGCTTAAAAAATCCGGGACACGACAATGAGCAGTTCTTC
CDR3 protein: CASSLKNPGHDNEQFF

V gene: TRBV13
clone size: NA
J gene: TRBJ2-7
D gene: NA
CDR3 DNA: TGTGCCAGCAGCTTAAATGCAGGGTTACACGAGCAGTACTTC
CDR3 protein: CASSLNAGLHEQYF

V gene: TRBV4-1
clone size: NA
J gene: TRBJ2-7
D gene: NA
CDR3 DNA: TGCGCCAGCAGCCACCGAACCGGGACGGAATTTTACTTC
CDR3 protein: CASSHRTGTEFYF

V gene: TRBV15
clone size: NA
J gene: TRBJ2-5
D gene: TRBD1
CDR3 DNA: TGTGCCACCAGCAGAGTACAGGGGGGTTACGAGACCCAGTACTTC
CDR3 protein: CATSRVQGGYETQYF

V gene: TRBV9
clone size: once
J gene: TRBJ2-3
D gene: TRBD2
CDR3 DNA: TGTGCCAGCAGCGCCGCGGGGGGGACAGATACGCAGTATTTT
CDR3 protein: CASSAAGGTDTQYF

V gene: TRBV6-5
clone size: NA
J gene: TRBJ1-1
D gene: NA
CDR3 DNA: TGTGCCAGCAAATTCCGGGACTTAGACCCTGAAGCTTTCTTT
CDR3 protein: CASKFRDLDPEAFF

V gene: TRBV6-5
clone size: NA
J gene: TRBJ1-4
D gene: NA
CDR3 DNA: TGTGCCAGCAGTTGGGGGACTGACGAAAAACTGTTTTTT
CDR3 protein: CASSWGTDEKLFF

V gene: TRBV18
clone size: NA
J gene: TRBJ1-4
D gene: NA
CDR3 DNA: TGTGCCAGCTCACTGCCAGGGTCAACTAATGAAAAACTGTTTTTT
CDR3 protein: CASSLPGSTNEKLFF

V gene: TRBV28
clone size: NA
J gene: TRBJ1-2
D gene: NA
CDR3 DNA: TGTGCCAGCAGTTCGCCCCCCATGAACGGGCTCTATGGCTACACCTTC
CDR3 protein: CASSSPPMNGLYGYTF

V gene: TRBV19
clone size: NA
J gene: TRBJ2-7
D gene: NA
CDR3 DNA: TGTGCCAGTAGCCGTCGGGGGCCACCTAACGAGCAGTACTTC
CDR3 protein: CASSRRGPPNEQYF

V gene: TRBV5-5
clone size: NA
J gene: TRBJ2-7
D gene: TRBD1
CDR3 DNA: TGTGCCAGCAGCGGTACACCGGGACAGAAATACGAGCAGTACTTC
CDR3 protein: CASSGTPGQKYEQYF

V gene: TRBV6-5
clone size: NA
J gene: TRBJ2-6
D gene: NA
CDR3 DNA: TGTGCCAGCAAGTGGGGCTCTGGGGCCAACGTCCTGACTTTC
CDR3 protein: CASKWGSGANVLTF

V gene: TRBV13
clone size: few
J gene: TRBJ1-2
D gene: TRBD1
CDR3 DNA: TGTGCCAGCAGCCCTCCGGGACAGGGTATTACTAACTATGGCTACACCTTC
CDR3 protein: CASSPPGQGITNYGYTF

V gene: TRBV19
clone size: NA
J gene: TRBJ2-7
D gene: TRBD1
CDR3 DNA: TGTGCCACCCAAGACTCACCGGGACAGGGTACCGAGCAGTACTTC
CDR3 protein: CATQDSPGQGTEQYF

V gene: TRBV28
clone size: NA
J gene: TRBJ1-4
D gene: TRBD1
CDR3 DNA: TGTGCCATCAGGGAGGGGGCGGGTGAAAAACTGTTTTTT
CDR3 protein: CAIREGAGEKLFF

V gene: TRBV27
clone size: NA
J gene: TRBJ2-1
D gene: NA
CDR3 DNA: TGTGCCAGCCGACTTTACAATGAGCAGTTCTTC
CDR3 protein: CASRLYNEQFF

V gene: TRBV19
clone size: NA
J gene: TRBJ2-1
D gene: TRBD1
CDR3 DNA: TGTGCCAGTGGAAAGGGACAGAACTACAATGAGCAGTTCTTC
CDR3 protein: CASGKGQNYNEQFF

V gene: TRBV3-1/TRBV3-2
clone size: NA
J gene: TRBJ1-6
D gene: NA
CDR3 DNA: TGTGCCAGCAGCCAAGAGAACAGCCATCCCAATTCACCCCTCCACTTT
CDR3 protein: CASSQENSHPNSPLHF

V gene: TRBV19
clone size: NA
J gene: TRBJ2-7
D gene: NA
CDR3 DNA: TGTGCCAGTAGTCCCTCGGGACATACCTACGAGCAGTACTTC
CDR3 protein: CASSPSGHTYEQYF

V gene: TRBV7-9
clone size: NA
J gene: TRBJ2-3
D gene: NA
CDR3 DNA: TGTGCCAGCAGCTTCCCCCACACAGATACGCAGTATTTT
CDR3 protein: CASSFPHTDTQYF

V gene: TRBV6-5
clone size: once
J gene: TRBJ1-2
D gene: NA
CDR3 DNA: TGTGCCAGCAGGCCGACAGGCGGGGCCTATGGCTACACCTTC
CDR3 protein: CASRPTGGAYGYTF

V gene: TRBV19
clone size: NA
J gene: TRBJ1-2
D gene: NA
CDR3 DNA: TGTGCCAGTAAGGAGGGAGGTCATGGCTACACCTTC
CDR3 protein: CASKEGGHGYTF